This TCR beta chain was recovered during a study of CD8 T cells in Susac syndrome. General observations from the study: The study admitted that it had a relatively small number of individuals in its TCR sequencing and HLA analysis.

RNA, at about 0.45 to 1 ug, was reverse transcribed with random hexamers. A multiplex approach, immunoSEQ multiplex PCR, amplified TCR beta CDR3 across 54 Vbeta and 13 Jbeta. TCRdb fed the immunoSEQ multiplex PCR reads into MiXCR, producing one record per CDR3 protein. The sample carries some 160,000 distinct CDR3 sequences, approximately 94% recorded once. A note on this clonotype: The antigen is unknown. A read error may produce the germline difference seen at one junction end.

The CDR3 sequence is 15 residues long. Germline assignment: CDR1 SSHAT and CDR2 FNYEAQ (reference sequence). Sequencing input: CD4+ T cells from PBMCs. This sequence was found in a human donor with Susac syndrome. V is TRBV7-7 and J is TRBJ2-5; D ambiguous. The CDR3 nucleotides read TGTGCTAGCAGCTTAGACTTGGGCCAGCAAGAGACCCAGTACTTC. Residues: CASSLDLGQQETQYF.